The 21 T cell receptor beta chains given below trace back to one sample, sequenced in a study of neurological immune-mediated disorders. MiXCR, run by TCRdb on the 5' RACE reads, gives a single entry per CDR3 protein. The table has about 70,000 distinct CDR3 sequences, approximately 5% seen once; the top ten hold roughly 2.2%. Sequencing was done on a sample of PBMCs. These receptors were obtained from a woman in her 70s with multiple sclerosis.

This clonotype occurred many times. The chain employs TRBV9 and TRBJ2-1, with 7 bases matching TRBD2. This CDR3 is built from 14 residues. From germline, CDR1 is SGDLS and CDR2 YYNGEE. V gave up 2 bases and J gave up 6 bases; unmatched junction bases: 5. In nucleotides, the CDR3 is TGTGCCAGCAGCGTGGGAGCGGGGTCCAATGAGCAGTTCTTC. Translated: CASSVGAGSNEQFF. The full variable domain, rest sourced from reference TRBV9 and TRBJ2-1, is DSGVTQTPKHLITATGQRVTLRCSPRSGDLSVYWYQQSLDQGLQFLIQYYNGEERAKGNILERFSAQQFPDLHSELNLSSLELGDSALYFCASSVGAGSNEQFFGPGTRLTVL.

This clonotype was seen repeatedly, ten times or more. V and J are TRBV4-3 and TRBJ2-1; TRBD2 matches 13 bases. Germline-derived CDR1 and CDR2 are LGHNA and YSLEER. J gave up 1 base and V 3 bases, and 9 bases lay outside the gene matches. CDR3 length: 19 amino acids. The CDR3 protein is CASSQALAGGPGSYNEQFF. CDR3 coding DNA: TGCGCCAGCAGCCAGGCACTAGCGGGAGGGCCGGGGTCCTACAATGAGCAGTTCTTC.

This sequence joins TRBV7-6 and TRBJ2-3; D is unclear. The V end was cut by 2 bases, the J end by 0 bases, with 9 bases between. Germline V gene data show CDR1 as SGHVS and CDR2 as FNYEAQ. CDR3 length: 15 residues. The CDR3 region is CASSLNAESTDTQYF. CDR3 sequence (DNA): TGTGCCAGCAGCTTAAACGCGGAGAGCACAGATACGCAGTATTTT. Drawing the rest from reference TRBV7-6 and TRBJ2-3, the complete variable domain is GAGVSQSPRYKVTKRGQDVALRCDPISGHVSLYWYRQALGQGPEFLTYFNYEAQQDKSGLPNDRFSAERPEGSISTLTIQRTEQRDSAMYRCASSLNAESTDTQYFGPGTRLTVL.

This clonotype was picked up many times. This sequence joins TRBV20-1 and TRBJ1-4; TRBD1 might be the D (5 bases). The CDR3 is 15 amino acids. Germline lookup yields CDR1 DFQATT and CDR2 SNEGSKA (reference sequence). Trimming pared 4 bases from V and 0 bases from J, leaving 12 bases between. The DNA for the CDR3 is TGCAGTGCTATTCCGGGACGGTCAACTAATGAAAAACTGTTTTTT. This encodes CSAIPGRSTNEKLFF.

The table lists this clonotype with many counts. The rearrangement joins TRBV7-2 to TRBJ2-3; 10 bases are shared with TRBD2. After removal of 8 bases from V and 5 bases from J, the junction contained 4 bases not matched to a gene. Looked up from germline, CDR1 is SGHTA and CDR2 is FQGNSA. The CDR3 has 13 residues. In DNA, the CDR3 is TGTGCCAGCCGAGCGGGAGGGGGAGATACGCAGTATTTT. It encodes CASRAGGGDTQYF.

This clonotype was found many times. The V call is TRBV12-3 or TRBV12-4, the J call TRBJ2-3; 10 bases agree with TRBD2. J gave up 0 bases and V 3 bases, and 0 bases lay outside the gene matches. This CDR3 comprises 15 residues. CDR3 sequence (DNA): TGTGCCAGCAGTTTTAGCGGGAGGAGCACAGATACGCAGTATTTT. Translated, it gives CASSFSGRSTDTQYF.

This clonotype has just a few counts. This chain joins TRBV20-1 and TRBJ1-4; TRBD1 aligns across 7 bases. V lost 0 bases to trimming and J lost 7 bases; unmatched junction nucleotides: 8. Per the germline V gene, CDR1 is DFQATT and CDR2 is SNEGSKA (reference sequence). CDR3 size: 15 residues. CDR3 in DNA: TGCAGTGCTAGAGATGGAAGGGGGCAAATTGAAAAACTGTTTTTT. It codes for CSARDGRGQIEKLFF.

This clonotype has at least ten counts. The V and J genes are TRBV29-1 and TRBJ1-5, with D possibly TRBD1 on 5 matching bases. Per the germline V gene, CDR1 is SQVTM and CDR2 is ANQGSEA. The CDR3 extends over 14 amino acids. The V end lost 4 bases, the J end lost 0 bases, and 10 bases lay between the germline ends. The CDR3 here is CSVGDGYSNQPQHF. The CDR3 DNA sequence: TGCAGCGTTGGGGACGGATATAGCAATCAGCCCCAGCATTTT.

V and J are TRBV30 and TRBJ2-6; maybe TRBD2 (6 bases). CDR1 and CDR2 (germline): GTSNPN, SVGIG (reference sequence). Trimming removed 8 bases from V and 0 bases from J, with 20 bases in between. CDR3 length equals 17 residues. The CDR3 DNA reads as TGTGCCGGGGGGAGAGACAAATATTCCTCTGGGGCCAACGTCCTGACTTTC. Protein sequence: CAGGRDKYSSGANVLTF.

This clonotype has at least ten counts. The CDR3 region has the DNA TGTGCCAGCTCACCCTTCGTTAAAACCGGGACTAAAGATACAGATACGCAGTATTTT. This translates into CASSPFVKTGTKDTDTQYF. J is TRBJ2-3 and V is TRBV18; TRBD2 matches 7 bases. Germline V gene sequence: CDR1 KGHSH, CDR2 LQKENI. The CDR3 is 19 residues long. The junction had 18 bases not matched to a gene; V was cut back by 3 bases and J by 3 bases.

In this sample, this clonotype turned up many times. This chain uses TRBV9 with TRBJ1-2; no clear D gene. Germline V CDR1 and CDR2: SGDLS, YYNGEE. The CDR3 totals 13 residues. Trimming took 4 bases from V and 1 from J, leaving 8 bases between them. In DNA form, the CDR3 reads TGTGCCAGCAGCCCACCCGATAACTATGGCTACACCTTC. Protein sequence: CASSPPDNYGYTF.

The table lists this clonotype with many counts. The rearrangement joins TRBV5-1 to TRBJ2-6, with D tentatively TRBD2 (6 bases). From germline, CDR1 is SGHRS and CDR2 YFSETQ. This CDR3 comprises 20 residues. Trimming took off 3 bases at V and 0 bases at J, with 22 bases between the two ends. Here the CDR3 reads CASSSPEYTTSPSGANVLTF. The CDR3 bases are TGCGCCAGCAGCTCCCCCGAGTATACAACTAGCCCCTCTGGGGCCAACGTCCTGACTTTC.

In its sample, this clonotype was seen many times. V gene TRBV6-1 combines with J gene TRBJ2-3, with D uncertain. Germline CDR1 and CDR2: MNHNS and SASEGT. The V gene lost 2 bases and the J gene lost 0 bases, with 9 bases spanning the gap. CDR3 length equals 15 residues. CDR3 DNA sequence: TGTGCCAGCAGTGAAAGTAAGGGCAGCACAGATACGCAGTATTTT. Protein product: CASSESKGSTDTQYF.

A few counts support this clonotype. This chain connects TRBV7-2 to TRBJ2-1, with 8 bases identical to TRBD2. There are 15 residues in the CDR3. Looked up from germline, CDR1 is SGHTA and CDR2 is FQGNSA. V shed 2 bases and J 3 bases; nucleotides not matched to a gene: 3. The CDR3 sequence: CASSLSLAGYNEQFF. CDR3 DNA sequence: TGTGCCAGCAGCTTATCCCTAGCGGGCTACAATGAGCAGTTCTTC. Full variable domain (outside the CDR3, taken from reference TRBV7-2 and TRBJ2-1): GAGVSQSPSNKVTEKGKDVELRCDPISGHTALYWYRQSLGQGLEFLIYFQGNSAPDKSGLPSDRFSAERTGGSVSTLTIQRTQQEDSAVYLCASSLSLAGYNEQFFGPGTRLTVL.

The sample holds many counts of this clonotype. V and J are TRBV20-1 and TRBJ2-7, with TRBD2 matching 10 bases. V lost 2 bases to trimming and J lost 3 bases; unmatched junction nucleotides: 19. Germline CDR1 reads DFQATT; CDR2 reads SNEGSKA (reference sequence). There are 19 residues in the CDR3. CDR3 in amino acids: CSARTGTSALEGLYYEQYF. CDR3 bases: TGCAGTGCTAGAACCGGGACTAGCGCGTTAGAGGGACTCTACTACGAGCAGTACTTC.

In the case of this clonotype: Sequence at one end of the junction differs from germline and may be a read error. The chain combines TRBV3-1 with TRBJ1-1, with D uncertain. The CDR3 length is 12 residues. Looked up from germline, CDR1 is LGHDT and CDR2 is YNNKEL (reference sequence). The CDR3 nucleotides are TGTGACAGCAGCAAGAGTGACACTGAAGCTTTCTTT. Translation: CDSSKSDTEAFF.

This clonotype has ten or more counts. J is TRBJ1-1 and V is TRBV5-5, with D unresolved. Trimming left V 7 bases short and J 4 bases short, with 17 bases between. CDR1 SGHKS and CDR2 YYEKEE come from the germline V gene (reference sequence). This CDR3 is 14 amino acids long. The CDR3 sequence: CASFINTPGTEAFF. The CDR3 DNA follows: TGTGCCAGCTTCATAAACACTCCTGGCACTGAAGCTTTCTTT.

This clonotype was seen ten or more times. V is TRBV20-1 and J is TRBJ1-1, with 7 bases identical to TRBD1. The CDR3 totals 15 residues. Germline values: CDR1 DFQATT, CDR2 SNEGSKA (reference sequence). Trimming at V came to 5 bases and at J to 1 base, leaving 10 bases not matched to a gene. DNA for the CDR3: TGCAGTGCTTTAGGGGGCAAGCGGACGAACACTGAAGCTTTCTTT. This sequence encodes CSALGGKRTNTEAFF.

The CDR3 here is CSVSGLAGVGYIQYF. In DNA form, the CDR3 reads TGCAGCGTTTCCGGACTAGCGGGAGTTGGATACATTCAGTACTTC. V usage is TRBV29-1 and J usage is TRBJ2-4; the match to TRBD2 covers 13 bases. CDR1 is SQVTM, CDR2 ANQGSEA, per germline. V lost 5 bases, J lost 8 bases, and 9 bases stayed unmatched. This CDR3 contains 15 residues.

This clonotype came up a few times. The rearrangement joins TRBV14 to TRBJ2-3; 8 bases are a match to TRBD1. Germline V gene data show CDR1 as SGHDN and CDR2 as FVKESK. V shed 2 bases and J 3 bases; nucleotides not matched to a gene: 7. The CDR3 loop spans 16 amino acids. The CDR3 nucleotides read TGTGCCAGCAGCCAACAGGCAGGGGGCTCGACAGATACGCAGTATTTT. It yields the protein CASSQQAGGSTDTQYF.

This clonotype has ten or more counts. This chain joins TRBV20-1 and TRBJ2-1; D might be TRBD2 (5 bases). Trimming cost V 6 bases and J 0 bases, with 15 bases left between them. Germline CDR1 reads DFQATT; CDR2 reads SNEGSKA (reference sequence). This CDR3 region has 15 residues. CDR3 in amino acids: CSAAPSGSSYNEQFF. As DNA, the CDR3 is TGCAGTGCCGCCCCCAGCGGCAGCTCCTACAATGAGCAGTTCTTC.